The next 7 T cell receptor beta chains were all read from a single sample in a study of beta chain features in type 1 diabetes. Expressed TCRB transcripts were sequenced because the isolated RNA had all been reverse transcribed beforehand. Libraries were prepared by immunoSEQ multiplex PCR; TCRdb keeps only in-frame clonotypes and omits some of them. The sample has about 620,000 clones; roughly a sixth are singletons. The sequenced sample was naive CD4+ T cells from blood. The receptor set was obtained from a man between 18 and 29 years old in good health.

This clone was observed a handful of times. The chain has TRBV7-3 and TRBJ2-3; 8 bases match TRBD2. The CDR3 extends over 16 amino acids. Looked up from germline, CDR1 is SGHTA and CDR2 is FQGTGA. The V and J ends lost 5 bases and 2 bases, in that order; junction bases with no gene match: 9. The DNA for the CDR3 is TGTGCCAGCAGCCAACTTGGTAGCGGGGCCACAGATACGCAGTATTTT. Translating gives CASSQLGSGATDTQYF.

The chain joins TRBV7-8 to TRBJ1-3, with D hard to call. Per germline, CDR1 SGHVS and CDR2 FQNEAQ. V was cut by 5 bases and J by 4 bases, with 12 bases left in between. CDR3 length: 14 amino acids. The CDR3 loop reads CASSQRPPGNTIYF. The CDR3 DNA follows: TGTGCCAGCAGCCAAAGGCCTCCAGGAAACACCATATATTTT.

This clone was observed a few times. The CDR3 DNA reads as TGTGCCAGCAGTTACGGCATGGGGAGCTCCTACAATGAGCAGTTCTTC. Translating gives CASSYGMGSSYNEQFF. V gene TRBV6-5 combines with J gene TRBJ2-1, with D possibly matching TRBD2 (5 bases). V was pared by 2 bases and J by 0 bases, with 11 bases between. Germline V CDR1 and CDR2: MNHEY, SVGAGI. CDR3 length equals 16 residues.

This clone was observed a few times. Distinct nucleotide sequences in the sample also encode this CDR3. This chain connects TRBV5-4 to TRBJ2-5; D uncertain. Germline CDR1 SGHNT, CDR2 YYREEE (reference sequence). V gave up 0 bases and J gave up 1 base, with 4 bases separating them. The CDR3 length is 13 residues. This CDR3 reads CASSLGGQETQYF. The CDR3 DNA reads as TGTGCCAGCAGCTTGGGTGGCCAAGAGACCCAGTACTTC.

This clone was seen more than once but under ten times. The rearrangement links TRBV25-1 to TRBJ2-7, with TRBD1 matching over 8 bases. J lost 2 bases, V lost 6 bases, and 6 bases had no gene match. Germline assignment: CDR1 MGHDK and CDR2 SYGVNS. The CDR3 covers 14 residues. CDR3 protein: CASRRDRTPYEQYF. CDR3 DNA: TGTGCCAGCAGGCGGGACAGGACGCCCTACGAGCAGTACTTC.

The chain couples TRBV29-1 to TRBJ1-1; 8 nucleotides align to TRBD1. V shed 3 bases and J 4 bases; nucleotides not matched to a gene: 4. This CDR3 has 13 residues. Germline CDR1 and CDR2: SQVTM and ANQGSEA. CDR3 amino acids: CSVDQGAFTEAFF. The DNA of the CDR3 is TGCAGCGTTGACCAGGGGGCTTTCACTGAAGCTTTCTTT.

This clone came up a few times. This chain uses TRBV10-3 with TRBJ2-2, with a tentative D call TRBD2 (5 bases). From germline, CDR1 is ENHRY and CDR2 SYGVKD. This CDR3 has 14 amino acids. V was shortened by 3 bases and J by 7 bases, with 12 bases between the two germline ends. This CDR3 reads CAISETGSRGELFF. DNA for the CDR3: TGTGCCATCAGTGAAACGGGAAGCCGCGGGGAGCTGTTTTTT.